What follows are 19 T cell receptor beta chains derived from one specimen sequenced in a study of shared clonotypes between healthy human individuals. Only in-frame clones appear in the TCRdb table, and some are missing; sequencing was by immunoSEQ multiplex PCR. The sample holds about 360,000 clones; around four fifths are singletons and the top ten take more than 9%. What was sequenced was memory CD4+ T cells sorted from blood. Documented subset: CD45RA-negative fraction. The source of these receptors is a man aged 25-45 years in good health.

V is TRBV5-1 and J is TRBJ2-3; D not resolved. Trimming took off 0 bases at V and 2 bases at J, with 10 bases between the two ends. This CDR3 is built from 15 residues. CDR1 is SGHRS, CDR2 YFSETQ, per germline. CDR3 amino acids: CASSLGPHTTDTQYF. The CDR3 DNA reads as TGCGCCAGCAGCTTGGGCCCCCATACCACAGATACGCAGTATTTT.

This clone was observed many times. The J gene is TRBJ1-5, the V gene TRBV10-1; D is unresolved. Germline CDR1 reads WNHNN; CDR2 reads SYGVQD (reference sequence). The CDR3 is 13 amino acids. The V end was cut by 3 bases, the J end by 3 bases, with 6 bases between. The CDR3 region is CASSDNLNQPQHF. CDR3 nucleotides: TGCGCCAGCAGTGACAACCTCAATCAGCCCCAGCATTTT.

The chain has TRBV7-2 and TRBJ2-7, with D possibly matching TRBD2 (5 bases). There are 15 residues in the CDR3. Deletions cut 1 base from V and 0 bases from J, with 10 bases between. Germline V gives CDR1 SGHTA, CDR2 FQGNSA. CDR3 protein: CASSLGGSVSYEQYF. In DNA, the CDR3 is TGTGCCAGCAGCTTAGGAGGTAGCGTCTCCTACGAGCAGTACTTC.

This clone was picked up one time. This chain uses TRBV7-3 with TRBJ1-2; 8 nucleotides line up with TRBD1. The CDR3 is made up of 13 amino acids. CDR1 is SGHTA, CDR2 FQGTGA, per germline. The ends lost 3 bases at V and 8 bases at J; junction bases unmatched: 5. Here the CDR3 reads CASSFSGTGGYTF. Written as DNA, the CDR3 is TGTGCCAGCAGCTTTTCAGGGACAGGCGGCTACACCTTC.

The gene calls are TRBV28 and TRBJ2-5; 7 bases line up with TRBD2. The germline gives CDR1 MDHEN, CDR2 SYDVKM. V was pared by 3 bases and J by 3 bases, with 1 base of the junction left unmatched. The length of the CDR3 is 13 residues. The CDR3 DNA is TGTGCCAGCAGTTTCAGCGGGAAAGAGACCCAGTACTTC. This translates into CASSFSGKETQYF.

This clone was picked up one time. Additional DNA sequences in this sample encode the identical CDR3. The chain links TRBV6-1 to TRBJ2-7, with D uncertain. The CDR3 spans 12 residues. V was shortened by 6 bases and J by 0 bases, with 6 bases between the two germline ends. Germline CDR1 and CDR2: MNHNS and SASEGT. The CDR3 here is CASSSSSYEQYF. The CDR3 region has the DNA TGTGCCAGCAGCTCTAGCTCCTACGAGCAGTACTTC.

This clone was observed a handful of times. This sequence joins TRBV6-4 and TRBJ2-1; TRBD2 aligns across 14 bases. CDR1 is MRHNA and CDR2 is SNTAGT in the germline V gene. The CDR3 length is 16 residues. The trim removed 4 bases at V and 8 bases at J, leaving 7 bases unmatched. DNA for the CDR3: TGTGCCAGCAGTGTTGGACTAGCGGGAGGTAGCCATGAGCAGTTCTTC. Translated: CASSVGLAGGSHEQFF.

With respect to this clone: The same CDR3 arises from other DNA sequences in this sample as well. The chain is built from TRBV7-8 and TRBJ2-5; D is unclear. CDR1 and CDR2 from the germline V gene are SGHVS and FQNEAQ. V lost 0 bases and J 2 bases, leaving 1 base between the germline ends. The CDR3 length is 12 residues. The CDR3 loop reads CASSLAQETQYF. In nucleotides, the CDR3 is TGTGCCAGCAGCTTAGCTCAAGAGACCCAGTACTTC.

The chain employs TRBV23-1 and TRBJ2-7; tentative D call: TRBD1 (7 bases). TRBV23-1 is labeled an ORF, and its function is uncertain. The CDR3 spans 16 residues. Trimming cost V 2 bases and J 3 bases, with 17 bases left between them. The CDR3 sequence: CASSQPGDSYFYEQYF. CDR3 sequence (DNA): TGCGCCAGCAGTCAACCGGGGGACAGTTATTTCTACGAGCAGTACTTC.

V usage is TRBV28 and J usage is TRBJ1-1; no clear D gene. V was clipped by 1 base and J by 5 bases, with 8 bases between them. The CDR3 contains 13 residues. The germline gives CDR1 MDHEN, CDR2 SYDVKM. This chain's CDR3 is CASSLSVDTEAFF. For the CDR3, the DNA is TGTGCCAGCAGTTTATCGGTGGATACTGAAGCTTTCTTT.

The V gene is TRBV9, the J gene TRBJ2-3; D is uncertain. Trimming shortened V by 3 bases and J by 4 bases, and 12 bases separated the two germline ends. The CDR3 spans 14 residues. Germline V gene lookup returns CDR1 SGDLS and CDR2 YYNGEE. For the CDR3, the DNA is TGTGCCAGCAGCGCATCCGGAGTCCCAGATACGCAGTATTTT. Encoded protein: CASSASGVPDTQYF.

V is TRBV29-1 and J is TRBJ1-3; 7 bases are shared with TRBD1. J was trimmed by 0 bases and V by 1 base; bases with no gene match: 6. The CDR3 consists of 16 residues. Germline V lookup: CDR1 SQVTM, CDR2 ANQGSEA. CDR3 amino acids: CSVEGVTGTSGNTIYF. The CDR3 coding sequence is TGCAGCGTTGAAGGTGTGACAGGGACCTCTGGAAACACCATATATTTT.

In DNA, the CDR3 is TGTGCCAGCAGCTTAGAATACGACAGAGTCTACGAGCAGTACTTC. Encoded protein: CASSLEYDRVYEQYF. The chain couples TRBV7-2 to TRBJ2-7; D possibly corresponds to TRBD1 (5 bases). V lost 1 base, J lost 3 bases, and 13 bases lay in between. Per germline, CDR1 SGHTA and CDR2 FQGNSA. The CDR3 runs 15 residues.

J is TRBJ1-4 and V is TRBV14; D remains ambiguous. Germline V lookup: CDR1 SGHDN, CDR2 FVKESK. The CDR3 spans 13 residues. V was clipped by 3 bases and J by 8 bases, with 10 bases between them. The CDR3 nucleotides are TGTGCCAGCAGCCAGCCGGCGCGGGAAAAACTGTTTTTT. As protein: CASSQPAREKLFF. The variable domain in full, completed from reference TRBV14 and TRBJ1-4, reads EAGVTQFPSHSVIEKGQTVTLRCDPISGHDNLYWYRRVMGKEIKFLLHFVKESKQDESGMPNNRFLAERTGGTYSTLKVQPAELEDSGVYFCASSQPAREKLFFGSGTQLSVL.

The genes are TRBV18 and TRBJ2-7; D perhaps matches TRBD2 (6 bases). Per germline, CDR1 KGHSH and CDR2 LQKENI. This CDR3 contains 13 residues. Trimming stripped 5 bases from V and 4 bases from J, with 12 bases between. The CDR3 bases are TGTGCCAGCTCAGGGGGGACCGAATACGAGCAGTACTTC. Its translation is CASSGGTEYEQYF.

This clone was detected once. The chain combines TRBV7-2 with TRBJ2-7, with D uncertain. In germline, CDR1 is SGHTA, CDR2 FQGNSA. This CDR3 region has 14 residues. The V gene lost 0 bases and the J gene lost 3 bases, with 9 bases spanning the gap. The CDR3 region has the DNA TGTGCCAGCAGCTTAGCGGGATGGAACTACGAGCAGTACTTC. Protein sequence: CASSLAGWNYEQYF.

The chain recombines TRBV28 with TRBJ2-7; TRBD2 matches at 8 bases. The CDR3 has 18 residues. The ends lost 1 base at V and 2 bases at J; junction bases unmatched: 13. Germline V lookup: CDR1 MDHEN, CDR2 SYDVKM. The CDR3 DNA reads TGTGCCAGCAGTTTATCCCCGGCACAGAGCGGGGGCACCTACGAGCAGTACTTC. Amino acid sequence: CASSLSPAQSGGTYEQYF.

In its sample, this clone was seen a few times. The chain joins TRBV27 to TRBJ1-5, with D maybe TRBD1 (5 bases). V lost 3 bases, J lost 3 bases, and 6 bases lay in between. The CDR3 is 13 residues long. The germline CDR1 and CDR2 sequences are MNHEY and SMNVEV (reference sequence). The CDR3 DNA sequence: TGTGCCAGCAGTTTTGGGGCCAATCAGCCCCAGCATTTT. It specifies CASSFGANQPQHF.

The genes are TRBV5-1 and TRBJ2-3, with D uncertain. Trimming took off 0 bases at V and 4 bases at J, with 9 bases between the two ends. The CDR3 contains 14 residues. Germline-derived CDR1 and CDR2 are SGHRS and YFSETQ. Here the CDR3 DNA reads TGCGCCAGCAGCTTGGGGACCCACCCAGATACGCAGTATTTT. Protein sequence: CASSLGTHPDTQYF.